These 7 T cell receptor beta chains were sequenced from one sample in a study of EBV T-cell therapy then PD-1 blockade in nasopharyngeal carcinoma. Treatment specified: AdE1-LMPpoly-expanded autologous EBV-specific T-cell therapy followed by anti-PD-1 nivolumab. The assay was immunoSEQ multiplex PCR, and TCRdb's table has in-frame clones only and misses some. The table shows some 19,000 clones, with 84% occurring only once. These receptors' antigens are unknown. Sequences were derived from CD8+ T cells from blood, sampled around day 33 from a patient whose treatment included autologous EBV-specific T cells and nivolumab. The origin of the receptors is a man in his forties or fifties with nasopharyngeal carcinoma.

This chain joins TRBV7-6 and TRBJ1-1; D perhaps matches TRBD1 (5 bases). Germline values: CDR1 SGHVS, CDR2 FNYEAQ. Trimming removed 4 bases from V and 2 bases from J, with 8 bases in between. This CDR3 comprises 13 residues. CDR3 loop: CASSSGSNTEAFF. The DNA for the CDR3 is TGTGCCAGCAGCTCAGGGAGTAACACTGAAGCTTTCTTT.

The chain has TRBV7-6 and TRBJ2-2, with 10 bases matching TRBD2. Germline V gene lookup returns CDR1 SGHVS and CDR2 FNYEAQ. Trimming took 1 base from V and 0 from J; bases not matched to a gene: 14. The CDR3 is made up of 21 amino acids. In DNA, the CDR3 is TGTGCCAGCAGCTTAGTGGAGCGGGGGGGCCAACCGGAATCGAACACCGGGGAGCTGTTTTTT. This gives the protein CASSLVERGGQPESNTGELFF.

The gene calls are TRBV9 and TRBJ1-3; D not certain. The V and J ends lost 0 bases and 0 bases respectively, with 10 bases between them. The CDR3 has 16 residues. Germline CDR1 reads SGDLS; CDR2 reads YYNGEE. CDR3 in DNA: TGTGCCAGCAGCGTAGACGCAGGCGCCTCTGGAAACACCATATATTTT. Translated: CASSVDAGASGNTIYF.

The chain combines TRBV5-6 with TRBJ2-3; 9 bases agree with TRBD1. This CDR3 has 16 residues. V shed 1 base and J 2 bases; nucleotides not matched to a gene: 5. The germline gives CDR1 SGHDT, CDR2 YYEEEE. The CDR3 loop reads CASSLSGTGLTDTQYF. CDR3 bases: TGTGCCAGCAGCTTGAGCGGGACAGGGCTCACAGATACGCAGTATTTT.

V usage is TRBV5-5 and J usage is TRBJ2-1; TRBD1 agrees at 10 bases. V was pared by 3 bases and J by 8 bases, with 14 bases of the junction left unmatched. The CDR3 is 17 amino acids. Germline V gene sequence: CDR1 SGHKS, CDR2 YYEKEE (reference sequence). The CDR3 coding sequence is TGTGCCAGCAGCTCCGATTTGAGGGACAGGGGCCTTGATGAGCAGTTCTTC. This encodes CASSSDLRDRGLDEQFF. Filled out from reference TRBV5-5 and TRBJ2-1, the complete variable domain reads DAGVTQSPTHLIKTRGQQVTLRCSPISGHKSVSWYQQVLGQGPQFIFQYYEKEERGRGNFPDRFSARQFPNYSSELNVNALLLGDSALYLCASSSDLRDRGLDEQFFGPGTRLTVL.

This clone has just one count. The rearrangement joins TRBV5-6 to TRBJ1-1, with a weak D call TRBD1 (5 bases). Trimming cost V 1 base and J 1 base, with 17 bases left between them. The length of the CDR3 is 17 residues. The V gene's germline CDR1 is SGHDT and CDR2 YYEEEE. CDR3 sequence: CASSLWVSGTENTEAFF. As DNA, the CDR3 is TGTGCCAGCAGCTTGTGGGTCTCAGGGACGGAGAACACTGAAGCTTTCTTT.

This clone appeared a single time. V gene TRBV28 combines with J gene TRBJ1-2; maybe TRBD1 (5 bases). Germline CDR1 MDHEN, CDR2 SYDVKM. V was shortened by 2 bases and J by 6 bases, with 13 bases between the two germline ends. The CDR3 sequence is 14 residues long. The CDR3 sequence: CASSLRTRAHGYTF. CDR3 nucleotides: TGTGCCAGCAGTTTAAGGACCAGGGCCCATGGCTACACCTTC.